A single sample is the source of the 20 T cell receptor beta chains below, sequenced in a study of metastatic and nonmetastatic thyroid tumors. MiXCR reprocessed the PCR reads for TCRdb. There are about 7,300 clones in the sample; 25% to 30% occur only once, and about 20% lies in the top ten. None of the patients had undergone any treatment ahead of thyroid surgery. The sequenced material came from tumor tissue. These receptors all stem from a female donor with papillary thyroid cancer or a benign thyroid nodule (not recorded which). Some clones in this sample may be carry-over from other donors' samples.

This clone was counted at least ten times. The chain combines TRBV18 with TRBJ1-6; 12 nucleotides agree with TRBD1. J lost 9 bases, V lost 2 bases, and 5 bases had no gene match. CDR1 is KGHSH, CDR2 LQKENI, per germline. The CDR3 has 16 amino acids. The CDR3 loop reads CASSPGRDRGPSPLHF. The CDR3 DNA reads TGTGCCAGCTCACCAGGCCGGGACAGGGGGCCTTCACCCCTCCACTTT.

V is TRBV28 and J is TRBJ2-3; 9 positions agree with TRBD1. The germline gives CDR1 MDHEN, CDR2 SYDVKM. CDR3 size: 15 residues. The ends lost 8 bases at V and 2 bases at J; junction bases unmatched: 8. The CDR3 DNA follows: TGTGCCAGCCCTCCCCGACAGGGGGACACAGATACGCAGTATTTT. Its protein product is CASPPRQGDTDTQYF.

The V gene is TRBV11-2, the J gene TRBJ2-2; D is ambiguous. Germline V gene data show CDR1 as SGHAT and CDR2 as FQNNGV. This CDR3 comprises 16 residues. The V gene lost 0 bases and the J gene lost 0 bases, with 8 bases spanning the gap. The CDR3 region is CASSLDWVSNTGELFF. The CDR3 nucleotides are TGTGCCAGCAGCTTAGATTGGGTGTCGAACACCGGGGAGCTGTTTTTT.

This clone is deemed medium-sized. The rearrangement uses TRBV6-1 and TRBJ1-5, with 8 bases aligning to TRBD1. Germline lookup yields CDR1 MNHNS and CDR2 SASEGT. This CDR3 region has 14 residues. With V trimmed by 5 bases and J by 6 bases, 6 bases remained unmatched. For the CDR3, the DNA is TGTGCCAGCAGTAAGGACAGGGCGGGTCAGCCCCAGCATTTT. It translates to CASSKDRAGQPQHF.

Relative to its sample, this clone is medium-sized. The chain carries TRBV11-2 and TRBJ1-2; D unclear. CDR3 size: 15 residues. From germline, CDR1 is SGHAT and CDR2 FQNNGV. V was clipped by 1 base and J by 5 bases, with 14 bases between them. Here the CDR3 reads CASSLVDGIGYGYTF. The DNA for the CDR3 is TGTGCCAGCAGCTTAGTCGACGGGATCGGGTATGGCTACACCTTC.

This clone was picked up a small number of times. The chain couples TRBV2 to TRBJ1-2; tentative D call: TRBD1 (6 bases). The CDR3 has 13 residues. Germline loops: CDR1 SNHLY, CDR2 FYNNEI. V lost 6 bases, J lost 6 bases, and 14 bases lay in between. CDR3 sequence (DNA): TGTGCCAGCAGGATTCTTGCAGGGGATGGCTACACCTTC. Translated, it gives CASRILAGDGYTF.

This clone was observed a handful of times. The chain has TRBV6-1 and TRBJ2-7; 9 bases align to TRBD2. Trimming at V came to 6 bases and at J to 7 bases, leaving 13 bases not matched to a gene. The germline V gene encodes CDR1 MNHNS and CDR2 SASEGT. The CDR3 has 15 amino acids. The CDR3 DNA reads TGTGCCAGCAGGACCGATAGCGGGAGCGTAGGTGAGCAGTACTTC. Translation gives CASRTDSGSVGEQYF.

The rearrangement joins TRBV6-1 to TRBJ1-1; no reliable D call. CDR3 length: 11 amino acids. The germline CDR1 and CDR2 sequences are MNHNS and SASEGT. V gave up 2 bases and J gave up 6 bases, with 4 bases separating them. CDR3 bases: TGTGCCAGCAGTGAATGGGCTGAAGCTTTCTTT. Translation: CASSEWAEAFF.

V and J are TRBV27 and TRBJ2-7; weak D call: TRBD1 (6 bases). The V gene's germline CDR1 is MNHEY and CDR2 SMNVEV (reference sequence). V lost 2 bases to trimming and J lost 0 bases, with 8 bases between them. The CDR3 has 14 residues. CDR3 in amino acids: CASSLRDTSYEQYF. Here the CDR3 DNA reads TGTGCCAGCAGTTTACGGGACACCTCCTACGAGCAGTACTTC.

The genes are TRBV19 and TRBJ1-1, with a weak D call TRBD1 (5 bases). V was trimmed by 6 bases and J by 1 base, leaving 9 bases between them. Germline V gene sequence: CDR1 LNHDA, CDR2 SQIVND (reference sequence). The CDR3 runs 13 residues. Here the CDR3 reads CASSPQGNTEAFF. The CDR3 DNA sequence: TGTGCCAGTAGCCCCCAGGGGAACACTGAAGCTTTCTTT.

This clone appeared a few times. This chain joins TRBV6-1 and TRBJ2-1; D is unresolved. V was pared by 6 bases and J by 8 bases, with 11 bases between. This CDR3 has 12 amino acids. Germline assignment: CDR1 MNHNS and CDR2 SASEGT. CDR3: CASRTTWDEQFF. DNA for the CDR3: TGTGCCAGCAGGACGACTTGGGATGAGCAGTTCTTC.

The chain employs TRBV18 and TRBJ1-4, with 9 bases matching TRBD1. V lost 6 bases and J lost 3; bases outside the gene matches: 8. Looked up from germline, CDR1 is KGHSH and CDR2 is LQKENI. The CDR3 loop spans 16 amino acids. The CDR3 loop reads CASSTGQGIANEKLFF. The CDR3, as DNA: TGTGCCAGCTCTACGGGACAGGGAATAGCTAATGAAAAACTGTTTTTT.

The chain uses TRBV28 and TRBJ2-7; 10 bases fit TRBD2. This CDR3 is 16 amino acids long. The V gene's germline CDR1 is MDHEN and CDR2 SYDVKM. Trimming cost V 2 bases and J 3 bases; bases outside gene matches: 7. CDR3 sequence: CASSLELAGEDYEQYF. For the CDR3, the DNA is TGTGCCAGCAGTTTAGAGCTAGCGGGGGAAGACTACGAGCAGTACTTC.

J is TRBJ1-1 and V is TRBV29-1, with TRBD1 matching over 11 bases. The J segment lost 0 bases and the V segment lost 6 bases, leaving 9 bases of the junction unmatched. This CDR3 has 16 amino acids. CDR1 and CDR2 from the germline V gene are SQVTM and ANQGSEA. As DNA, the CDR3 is TGCAGCGTCACCCGGGACAGGGGGAGGGTGAACACTGAAGCTTTCTTT. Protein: CSVTRDRGRVNTEAFF.

This CDR3 reads CASRAGTAQMTGELFF. CDR3 DNA: TGTGCCAGCAGAGCAGGGACAGCCCAGATGACCGGGGAGCTGTTTTTT. This rearrangement joins TRBV6-1 to TRBJ2-2, with 7 nucleotides matching TRBD1. The germline V gene encodes CDR1 MNHNS and CDR2 SASEGT. The CDR3 runs to 16 residues. The V and J ends lost 6 bases and 5 bases, in that order; junction bases with no gene match: 12.

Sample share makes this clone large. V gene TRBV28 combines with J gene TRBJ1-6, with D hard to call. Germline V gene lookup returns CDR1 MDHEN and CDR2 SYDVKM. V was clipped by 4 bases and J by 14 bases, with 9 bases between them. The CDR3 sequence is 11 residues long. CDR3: CASSSWTSLHF. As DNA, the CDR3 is TGTGCCAGCAGTTCGTGGACCTCCCTCCACTTT.

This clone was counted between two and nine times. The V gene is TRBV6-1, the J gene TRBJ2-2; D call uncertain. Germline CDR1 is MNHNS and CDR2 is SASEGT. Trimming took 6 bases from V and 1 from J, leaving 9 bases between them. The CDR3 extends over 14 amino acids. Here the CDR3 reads CASRVDRNTGELFF. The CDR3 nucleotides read TGTGCCAGCAGGGTTGACCGGAACACCGGGGAGCTGTTTTTT.

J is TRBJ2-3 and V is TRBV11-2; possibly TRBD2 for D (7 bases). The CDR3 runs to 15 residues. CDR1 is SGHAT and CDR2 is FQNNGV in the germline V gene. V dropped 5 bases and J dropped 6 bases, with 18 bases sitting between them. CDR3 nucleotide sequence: TGTGCCAGCAGCGGGGGGGCCGCCGTGACGGATACGCAGTATTTT. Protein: CASSGGAAVTDTQYF.

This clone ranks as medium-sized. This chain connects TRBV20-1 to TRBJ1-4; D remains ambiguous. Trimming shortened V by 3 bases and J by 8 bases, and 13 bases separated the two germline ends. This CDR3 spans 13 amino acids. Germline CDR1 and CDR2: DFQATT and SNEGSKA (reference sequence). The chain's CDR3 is CSARVSGIEKLFF. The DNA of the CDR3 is TGCAGTGCTAGGGTTTCGGGAATCGAAAAACTGTTTTTT.

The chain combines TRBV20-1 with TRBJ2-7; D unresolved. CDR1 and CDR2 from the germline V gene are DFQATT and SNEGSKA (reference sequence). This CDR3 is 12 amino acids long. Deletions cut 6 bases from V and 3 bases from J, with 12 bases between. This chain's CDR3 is CSATVLNYEQYF. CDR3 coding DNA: TGCAGTGCCACGGTCCTAAACTACGAGCAGTACTTC.